The next 3 T cell receptor beta chains were all read from a single sample in a study of PD-1 blockade in classical Hodgkin lymphoma. The table came from immunoSEQ multiplex PCR; TCRdb's copy has only in-frame clones and leaves some out. The sample has approximately 9,300 clones; under 90% are singletons. Time point here: newly diagnosed, previously untreated cHL patient sample. Magnetic depletion of non-target cells from thawed PBMCs yielded purified CD8+ T cells. What was sequenced was CD8+ T cells from blood. The receptors were gathered from a human donor with classical Hodgkin lymphoma.

This clone was counted a few times. J is TRBJ1-3 and V is TRBV6-1; D gene ambiguous. The V gene lost 6 bases and the J gene lost 4 bases, with 16 bases spanning the gap. CDR3 size: 15 residues. Germline CDR1 is MNHNS and CDR2 is SASEGT. The CDR3 DNA follows: TGTGCCAGCAGGGCGACACAGATATGGGGAAACACCATATATTTT. This codes for CASRATQIWGNTIYF.

The chain employs TRBV27 and TRBJ2-7; possibly TRBD2 for D (5 bases). The V and J ends lost 6 bases and 0 bases respectively, with 12 bases between them. The CDR3 extends over 14 amino acids. From germline, CDR1 is MNHEY and CDR2 SMNVEV (reference sequence). The CDR3 DNA sequence: TGTGCCAGCAGCCCGGGATATTCCTCCTACGAGCAGTACTTC. Encoded protein: CASSPGYSSYEQYF.

Here the CDR3 reads CASSPRDLRPRNEQFF. CDR3 nucleotides: TGTGCCAGCAGCCCACGGGACCTCCGCCCCCGCAATGAGCAGTTCTTC. V usage is TRBV7-9 and J usage is TRBJ2-1; D may correspond to TRBD1 or TRBD2 (5 bases each). The CDR3 has 16 residues. Germline V lookup: CDR1 SEHNR, CDR2 FQNEAQ (reference sequence). Trimming shortened V by 5 bases and J by 6 bases, and 20 bases separated the two germline ends.